This TCR beta chain was sequenced for a study of T cell repertoires in cytomegalovirus infection (dated by TCRdb to about 2019). For the study in its entirety: Donor HLA type was relevant to the analysis, because carriage of CMV infection together with the matching HLA type was indicated by public TCR beta signatures.

Sequencing used an Illumina HiSeq 1500. Through fastp at Q25 and MiXCR, TCRdb rebuilt clones from the public reads, retaining in-frame beta chains. Records with the same CDR3 protein are collapsed into one entry carrying the most frequent genes and DNA. The sample table lists approximately 400,000 distinct CDR3 sequences, approximately 32% of them with a count of one. Jointly, the top ten make up around 13% of the sample. Overall study results and their limits: The ex vivo response was dominated by HLA-C-restricted CMV-specific TCR beta clonotypes, and the single most frequent clonotype in two of eight donors was supplied by these HLA-C-restricted clonotypes. Cumulative frequency of public TCR beta family members discriminated carriers of CMV infection plus the relevant HLA type in this cohort and an independent approximately 350-donor cohort.

CDR1 and CDR2 were assigned from the germline V gene as SGHDN and FVKESK. From its cysteine to its phenylalanine, the CDR3 spans 13 amino acids. CDR3 DNA is the only sequence kept; it has 39 bases, read in frame from the first base. V gives up 1 base and J gives up 7 bases, and the segment between their germline ends measures 8 bases. A note on this clonotype: What antigen it recognizes has not been identified. The sample holds no much larger clone one base away, and base qualities are not on file.

The receptor's source is a human donor in good health (CMV status not recorded). Some clones in this sample may be carry-over from other donors' samples. The chain was built from TRBV14 and TRBJ1-5; too little of a D gene remains to name it. The sample comprised PBMCs. This receptor carries the CDR3 CASSQGLSQPQHF. The base sequence is TGTGCCAGCAGCCAAGGACTGAGCCAGCCCCAGCATTTT.